The rows below give T cell receptor beta chains drawn from one sample of a study of T-cell reconstitution after alpha-beta-depleted transplantation in children. Using its own MiXCR run on the PCR reads, TCRdb lists one record per CDR3 protein. In the table there are 170,000 or so distinct CDR3 sequences, roughly 7.5% of which are singletons. Sample: PBMCs from the stem cell graft donor, taken from the stem cell graft. These receptors originate from a human donor who donated a stem cell graft to a child with Wiskott-Aldrich syndrome. Both conserved end residues are part of each CDR3.

V	J	length	CDR3
TRBV12-3/TRBV12-4	TRBJ2-7	12	CASSLMSGEQYF
TRBV5-1	TRBJ2-1	15	CASSSLGSSYNEQFF
TRBV30	TRBJ2-3	14	CAWRLAGSTDTQYF
TRBV28	TRBJ2-5	17	CASNIPGTGGRKETQYF
TRBV5-1	TRBJ2-7	14	CASSLRDSTYEQYF
TRBV24-1	TRBJ2-7	14	CATSDFRDPQRKYF
TRBV20-1	TRBJ1-1	14	CSARARGDYTEAFF
TRBV3-1	TRBJ2-7	17	CASSQRGSSSYPHEQYF
TRBV20-1	TRBJ2-1	14	CSAKQGAGDNEQFF
TRBV30	TRBJ2-1	11	CARQREDEQFF
TRBV28	TRBJ2-3	16	CASSLNSGGAGDTQYF
TRBV19	TRBJ2-5	15	CASSIQQMAPGGQYF
TRBV6-2/TRBV6-3	TRBJ2-1	15	CASSYQVGTINEQFF
TRBV4-3	TRBJ2-7	15	CASSQIWDYSYEQYF
TRBV6-5	TRBJ2-7	14	CASSWTGISYEQYF
TRBV20-1	TRBJ1-5	12	CSARDLGQPQHF
TRBV11-2	TRBJ1-6	14	CASSRVPYNSPLHF
TRBV20-1	TRBJ2-5	16	CSARPSFRTLQETQYF
TRBV20-1	TRBJ1-2	18	CSARTIPGQGAGNYGYTF
TRBV6-2/TRBV6-3	TRBJ2-1	16	CATAPARPSSYNEQFF
TRBV5-5	TRBJ1-1	15	CASSRQGVLSTEAFF
TRBV18	TRBJ1-4	14	CASSPGLIYEKLFF
TRBV12-3/TRBV12-4	TRBJ1-2	14	CASSWLPEHYGYTF
TRBV10-3	TRBJ1-6	14	CAIRQGLGNSPLHF
TRBV4-3	TRBJ2-3	13	CASSQDPPNTQYF
TRBV20-1	TRBJ2-7	14	CSAGQGTNSYEQYF
TRBV20-1	TRBJ2-7	15	CSARAPGQGFDEQYF
TRBV29-1	TRBJ1-5	14	CSAGGGAGNQPQHF
TRBV5-1	TRBJ1-1	15	CASSLVTGENTEAFF
TRBV4-2	TRBJ1-5	15	CASSQDLQGAFYRHF
TRBV7-2	TRBJ2-4	15	CASSSRSSAKNIQYF
TRBV10-3	TRBJ1-2	17	CAISAARGQGPIYGYTF
TRBV2	TRBJ1-5	15	CASGGQGANNQPQHF
TRBV2	TRBJ2-7	15	CASRRLAQGGGEQYF